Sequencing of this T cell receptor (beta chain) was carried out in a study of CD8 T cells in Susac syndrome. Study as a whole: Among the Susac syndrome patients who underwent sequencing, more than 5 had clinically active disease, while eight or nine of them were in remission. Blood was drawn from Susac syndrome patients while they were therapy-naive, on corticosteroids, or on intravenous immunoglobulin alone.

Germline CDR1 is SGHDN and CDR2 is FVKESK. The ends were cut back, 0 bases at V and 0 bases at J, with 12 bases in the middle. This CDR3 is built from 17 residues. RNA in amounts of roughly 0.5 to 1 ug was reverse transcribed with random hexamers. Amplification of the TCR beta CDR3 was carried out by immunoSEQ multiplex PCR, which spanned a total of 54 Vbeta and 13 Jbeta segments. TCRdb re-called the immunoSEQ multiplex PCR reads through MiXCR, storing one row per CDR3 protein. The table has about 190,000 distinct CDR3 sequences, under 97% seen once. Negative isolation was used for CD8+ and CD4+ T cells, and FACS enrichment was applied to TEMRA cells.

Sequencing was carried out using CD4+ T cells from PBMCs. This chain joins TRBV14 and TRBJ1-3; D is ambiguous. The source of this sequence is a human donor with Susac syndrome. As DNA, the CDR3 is TGTGCCAGCAGCCAAGAAAGGAGGTGGTACTCTGGAAACACCATATATTTT. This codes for CASSQERRWYSGNTIYF.